The clone carrying this T cell receptor beta chain was seen once. No antigen is known for it. The CDR3 totals 16 residues. Germline CDR1 and CDR2: MGHRA and YSYEKL. V was shortened by 4 bases and J by 5 bases, with 20 bases between the two germline ends. Primers: 60 Vbeta forward and 13 Jbeta reverse. Sequencing used immunoSEQ multiplex PCR; TCRdb keeps in-frame clones, though not all of them. The sample carries 50,000 to 70,000 clones, around 73% recorded once. Unrecorded immune exposure was likely among donors, who were nominally healthy when sampled. These data belong to a study of cytomegalovirus exposure and HLA in healthy donors. Looking at the study overall: Some 85 million unique TCRs, all from HLA-typed donors, were included in an early release of the data. Study-wide results and caveats: Later analysis found that TCR beta chains associated with HLA were more clonally expanded than other, equally common chains. Associated with HLA alleles at 0.05 false discovery rate in a later analysis were around 17,000 TCR beta sequences.

This clonotype was sampled from a girl under 18 in good health and CMV-seropositive. Sequenced sample: PBMCs. This sequence joins TRBV4-1 and TRBJ1-2; D unclear. This chain's CDR3 is CASSPPGSGNTYGYTF. Written as DNA, the CDR3 is TGCGCCAGCAGCCCGCCGGGGTCGGGTAATACGTATGGCTACACCTTC.